This TCR beta chain was observed in a study of shared clonotypes between healthy human individuals. Findings of the study overall: As a rule, naive subsets had a larger estimated richness than memory subsets.

In regard to this clone: Its antigen is as yet unknown.

Healthy HIV-negative adults with no recent acute infections or vaccinations were recruited as donors. Libraries were prepared by immunoSEQ multiplex PCR; TCRdb keeps only in-frame clonotypes and omits some of them. Of about 1.1 million clones in the sample, 77% were seen once. The CDR3 has 13 amino acids. CDR1 is SGHRS and CDR2 is YFSETQ in the germline V gene. J gave up 5 bases and V 5 bases, and 4 bases lay outside the gene matches. This sequence was found in a man younger than 30 in good health. Some clones in this sample may be carry-over from other donors' samples. V usage is TRBV5-1 and J usage is TRBJ2-7, with 10 bases that match TRBD2. Input material: memory CD4+ T cells from PBMCs. Subset described: CD45RA-negative fraction. CDR3 bases: TGCGCCAGCAGAGTAGCGGGAGGCGACGAGCAGTACTTC. It encodes CASRVAGGDEQYF.